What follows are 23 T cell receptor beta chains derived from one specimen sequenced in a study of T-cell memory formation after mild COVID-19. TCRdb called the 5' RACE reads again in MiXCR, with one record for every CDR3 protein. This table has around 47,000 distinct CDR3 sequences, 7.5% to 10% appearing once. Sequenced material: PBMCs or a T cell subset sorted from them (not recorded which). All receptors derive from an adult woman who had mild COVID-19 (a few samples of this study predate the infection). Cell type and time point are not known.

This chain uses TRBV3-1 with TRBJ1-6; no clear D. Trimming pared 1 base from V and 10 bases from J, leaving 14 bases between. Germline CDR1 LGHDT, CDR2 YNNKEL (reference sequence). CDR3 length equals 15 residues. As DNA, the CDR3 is TGTGCCAGCAGCCAAGGCGAACTCTTCGGGTCACCCCTCCACTTT. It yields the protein CASSQGELFGSPLHF.

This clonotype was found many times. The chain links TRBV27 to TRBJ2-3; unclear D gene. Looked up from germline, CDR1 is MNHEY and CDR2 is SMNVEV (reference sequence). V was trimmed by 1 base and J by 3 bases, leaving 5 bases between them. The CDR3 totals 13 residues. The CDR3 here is CASSLFDTDTQYF. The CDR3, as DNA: TGTGCCAGCAGTTTATTTGATACAGATACGCAGTATTTT.

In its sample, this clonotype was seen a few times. The CDR3 DNA reads as TGTGCCACCAGCAGAGATAGGACAGTGAACACCGGGGAGCTGTTTTTT. Amino acids: CATSRDRTVNTGELFF. This chain connects TRBV15 to TRBJ2-2; D is perhaps TRBD1 (6 bases). Germline-derived CDR1 and CDR2 are LNHNV and YYDKDF (reference sequence). Deletions cut 0 bases from V and 1 base from J, with 9 bases between. The CDR3 is 16 residues long.

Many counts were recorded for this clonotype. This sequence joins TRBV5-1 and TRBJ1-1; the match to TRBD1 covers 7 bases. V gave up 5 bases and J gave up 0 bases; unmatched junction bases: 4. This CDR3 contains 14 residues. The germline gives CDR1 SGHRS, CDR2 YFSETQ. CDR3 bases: TGCGCCAGCAGGCGGGACAGCCTGAACACTGAAGCTTTCTTT. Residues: CASRRDSLNTEAFF.

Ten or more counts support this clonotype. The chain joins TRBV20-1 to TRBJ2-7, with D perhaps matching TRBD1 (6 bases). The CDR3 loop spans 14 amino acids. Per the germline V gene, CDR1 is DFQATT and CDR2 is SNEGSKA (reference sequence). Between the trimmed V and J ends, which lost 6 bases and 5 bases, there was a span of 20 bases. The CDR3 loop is CSAGHRAGADEQYF. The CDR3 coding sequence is TGCAGTGCCGGCCACAGGGCCGGAGCCGACGAGCAGTACTTC.

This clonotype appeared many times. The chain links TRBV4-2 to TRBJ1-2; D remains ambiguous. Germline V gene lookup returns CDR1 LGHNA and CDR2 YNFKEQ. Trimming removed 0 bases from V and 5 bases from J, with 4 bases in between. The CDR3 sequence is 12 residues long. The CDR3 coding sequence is TGTGCCAGCAGCCAAGAACTGTATGGCTACACCTTC. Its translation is CASSQELYGYTF.

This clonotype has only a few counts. The CDR3 is CASSFGSSGTGTQPQHF. The CDR3 nucleotides read TGTGCCAGCAGCTTCGGATCAAGTGGGACAGGGACCCAGCCCCAGCATTTT. The rearrangement joins TRBV7-8 to TRBJ1-5; TRBD1 matches 9 bases. The CDR3 is 17 residues long. The germline CDR1 and CDR2 sequences are SGHVS and FQNEAQ. Losses at the gene ends were 3 bases for V and 7 bases for J; bases not matched to a gene: 13.

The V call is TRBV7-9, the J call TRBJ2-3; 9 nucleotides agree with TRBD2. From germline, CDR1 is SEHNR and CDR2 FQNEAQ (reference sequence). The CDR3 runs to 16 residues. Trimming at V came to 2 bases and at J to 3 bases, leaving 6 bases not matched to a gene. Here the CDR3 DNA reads TGTGCCAGCAGCTTAAGAAGCGGGAGGCGGACAGATACGCAGTATTTT. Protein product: CASSLRSGRRTDTQYF.

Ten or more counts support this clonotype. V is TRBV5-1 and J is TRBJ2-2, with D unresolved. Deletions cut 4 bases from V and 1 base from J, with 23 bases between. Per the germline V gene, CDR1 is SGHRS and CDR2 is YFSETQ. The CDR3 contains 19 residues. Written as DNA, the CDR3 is TGCGCCAGCAGCCTAACCGTATCGGCGTGGTACGGGAACACCGGGGAGCTGTTTTTT. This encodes CASSLTVSAWYGNTGELFF.

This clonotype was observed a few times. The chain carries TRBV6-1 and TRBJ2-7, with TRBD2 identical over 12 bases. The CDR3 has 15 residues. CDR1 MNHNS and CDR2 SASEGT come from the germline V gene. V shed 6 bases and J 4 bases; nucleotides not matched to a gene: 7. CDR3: CASRDRTSGAYEQYF. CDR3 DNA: TGTGCCAGCAGAGACCGGACTAGCGGGGCTTACGAGCAGTACTTC.

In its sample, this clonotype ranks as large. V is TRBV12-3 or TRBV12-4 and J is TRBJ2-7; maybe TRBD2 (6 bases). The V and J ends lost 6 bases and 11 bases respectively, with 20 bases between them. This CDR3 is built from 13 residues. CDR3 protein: CASSPSDFTRKYF. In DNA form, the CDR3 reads TGTGCCAGCAGCCCTAGCGACTTTACCAGAAAGTACTTC.

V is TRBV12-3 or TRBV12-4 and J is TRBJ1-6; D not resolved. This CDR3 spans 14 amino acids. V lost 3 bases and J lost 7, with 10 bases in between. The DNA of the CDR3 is TGTGCCAGCAGTTTGCTGGACCCCAATTCACCCCTCCACTTT. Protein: CASSLLDPNSPLHF.

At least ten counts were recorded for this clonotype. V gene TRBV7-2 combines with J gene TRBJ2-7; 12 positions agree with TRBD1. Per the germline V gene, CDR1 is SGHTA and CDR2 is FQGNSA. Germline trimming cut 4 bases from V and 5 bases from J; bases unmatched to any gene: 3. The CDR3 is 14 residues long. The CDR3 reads CASSSGTGGNEQYF. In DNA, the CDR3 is TGTGCCAGCAGCTCCGGGACAGGGGGCAACGAGCAGTACTTC.

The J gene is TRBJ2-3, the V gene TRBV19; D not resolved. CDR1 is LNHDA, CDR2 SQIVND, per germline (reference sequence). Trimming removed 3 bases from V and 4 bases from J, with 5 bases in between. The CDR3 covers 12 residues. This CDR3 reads CASSIRADTQYF. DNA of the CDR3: TGTGCCAGTAGTATCAGAGCAGATACGCAGTATTTT. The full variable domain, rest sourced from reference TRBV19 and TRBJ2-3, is DGGITQSPKYLFRKEGQNVTLSCEQNLNHDAMYWYRQDPGQGLRLIYYSQIVNDFQKGDIAEGYSVSREKKESFPLTVTSAQKNPTAFYLCASSIRADTQYFGPGTRLTVL.

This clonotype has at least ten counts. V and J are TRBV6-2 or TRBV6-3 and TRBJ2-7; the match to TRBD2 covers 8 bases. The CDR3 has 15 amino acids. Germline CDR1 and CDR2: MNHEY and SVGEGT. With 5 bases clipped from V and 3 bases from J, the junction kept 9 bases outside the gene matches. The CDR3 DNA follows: TGTGCCAGCAGTACCCTCCAAGCGGGAGACTACGAGCAGTACTTC. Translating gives CASSTLQAGDYEQYF.

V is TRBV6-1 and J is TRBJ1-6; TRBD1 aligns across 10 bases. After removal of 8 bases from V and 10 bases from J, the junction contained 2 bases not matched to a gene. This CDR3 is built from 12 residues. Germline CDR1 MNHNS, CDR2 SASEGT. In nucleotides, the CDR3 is TGTGCCAGCGGGACAGGGGAGTCACCCCTCCACTTT. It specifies CASGTGESPLHF.

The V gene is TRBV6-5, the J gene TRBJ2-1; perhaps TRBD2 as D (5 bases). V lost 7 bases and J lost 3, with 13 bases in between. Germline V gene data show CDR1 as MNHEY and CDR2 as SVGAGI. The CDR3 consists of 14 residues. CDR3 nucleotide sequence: TGTGCCAGCACCGAAGGAAGCGGCTACAATGAGCAGTTCTTC. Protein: CASTEGSGYNEQFF.

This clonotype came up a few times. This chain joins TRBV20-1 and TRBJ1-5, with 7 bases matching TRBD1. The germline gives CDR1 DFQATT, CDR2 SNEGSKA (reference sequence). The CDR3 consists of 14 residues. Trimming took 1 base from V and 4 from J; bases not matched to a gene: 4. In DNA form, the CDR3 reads TGCAGTGCTAGAGTGGGACAGAGTAATCAGCCCCAGCATTTT. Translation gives CSARVGQSNQPQHF.

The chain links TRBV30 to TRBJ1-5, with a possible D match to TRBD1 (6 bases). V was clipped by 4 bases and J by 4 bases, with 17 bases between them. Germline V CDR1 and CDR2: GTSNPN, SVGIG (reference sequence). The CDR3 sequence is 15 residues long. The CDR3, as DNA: TGTGCCTGGACAACTAACAGGGCTCGTAATCAGCCCCAGCATTTT. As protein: CAWTTNRARNQPQHF.

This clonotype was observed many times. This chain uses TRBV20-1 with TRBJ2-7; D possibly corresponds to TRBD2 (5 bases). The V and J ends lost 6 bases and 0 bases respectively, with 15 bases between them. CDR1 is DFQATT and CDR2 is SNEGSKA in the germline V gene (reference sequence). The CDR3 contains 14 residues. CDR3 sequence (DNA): TGCAGTGCCCGGCGGACTCCGAGCTCCTACGAGCAGTACTTC. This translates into CSARRTPSSYEQYF.

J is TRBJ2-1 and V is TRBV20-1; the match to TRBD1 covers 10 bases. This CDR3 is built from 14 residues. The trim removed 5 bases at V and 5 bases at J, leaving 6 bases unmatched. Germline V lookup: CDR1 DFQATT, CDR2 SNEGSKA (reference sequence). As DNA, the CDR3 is TGCAGTGCTTTTTCGGGACAGGGGAACAATGAGCAGTTCTTC. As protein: CSAFSGQGNNEQFF.

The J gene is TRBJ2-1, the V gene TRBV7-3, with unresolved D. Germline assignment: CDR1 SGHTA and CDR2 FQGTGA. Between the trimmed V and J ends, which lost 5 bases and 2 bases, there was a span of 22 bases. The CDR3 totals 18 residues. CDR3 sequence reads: CASSPKGRQAATYNEQFF. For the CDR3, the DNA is TGTGCCAGCAGCCCCAAAGGTCGCCAGGCCGCTACCTACAATGAGCAGTTCTTC.

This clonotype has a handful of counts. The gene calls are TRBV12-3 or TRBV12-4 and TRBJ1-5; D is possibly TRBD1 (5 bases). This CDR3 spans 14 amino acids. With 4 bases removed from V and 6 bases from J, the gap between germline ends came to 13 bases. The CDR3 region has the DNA TGTGCCAGCAGTTCTCGGGGGGGTAGTCAGCCCCAGCATTTT. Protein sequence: CASSSRGGSQPQHF.